These T cell receptor beta chains were read from a single sample in a study of regulatory T cells in long-lasting Graves disease. Each CDR3 protein gets one entry after TCRdb re-called the multiplex PCR reads with MiXCR. The table records 400,000 or so distinct CDR3 sequences, 20% to 25% of them present only once. Sequenced here: peripheral blood mononuclear cells (PBMCs), sampled when the disease was refractory, from a patient treated with antithyroid drugs. These receptors were collected from a female donor with Graves disease. Each CDR3 is given with its conserved first and last residue. The D gene is left open where the match is weak. Rows give clone size only sometimes, using once, few, many, or a class for an expanded clone.

clone_size | j_call | v_call | d_call | cdr3_aa | cdr3_nt
many | TRBJ2-5 | TRBV20-1 | . | CSARERAARETQYF | TGCAGTGCTAGAGAACGGGCGGCCCGGGAGACCCAGTACTTC
many | TRBJ1-1 | TRBV12-5 | . | CASGIPGLRAFF | TGTGCTAGTGGGATACCGGGACTTCGGGCTTTCTTT
once | TRBJ1-6 | TRBV14 | . | CASSQAPDNSPLHF | TGTGCCAGCAGCCAAGCACCAGACAATTCACCCCTCCACTTT
many | TRBJ2-2 | TRBV5-1 | TRBD2 | CASSLGLADTGELFF | TGTGCCAGCAGCTTGGGACTAGCGGACACCGGGGAGCTGTTTTTT
few | TRBJ1-5 | TRBV5-6 | . | CASSLGKQASNQPQHF | TGTGCCAGCAGCTTGGGGAAGCAAGCTTCCAATCAGCCCCAGCATTTT
. | TRBJ1-2 | TRBV18 | TRBD1 | CASSEGTGVEGYTF | TGTGCCAGCTCCGAAGGGACAGGGGTTGAAGGCTACACCTTC
. | TRBJ1-3 | TRBV29-1 | . | CSVAGRLSGNTIYF | TGCAGCGTGGCCGGCAGGCTTTCTGGAAACACCATATATTTT
few | TRBJ1-1 | TRBV14 | . | CASSQEEGTINTEAFF | TGTGCCAGCAGCCAAGAGGAGGGGACAATCAACACTGAAGCTTTCTTT
. | TRBJ1-5 | TRBV12-3/TRBV12-4 | . | CASSLGVHHTQHF | TGTGCCAGCAGTTTAGGCGTTCACCATACGCAGCATTTT
few | TRBJ2-7 | TRBV2 | . | CASLWETGEQYF | TGTGCCAGCCTTTGGGAGACCGGAGAGCAGTACTTC
many | TRBJ1-1 | TRBV20-1 | . | CSAFNQAEAFF | TGCAGTGCTTTCAATCAGGCTGAAGCTTTCTTT